This passage covers 7 T cell receptor beta chains from one sample sequenced in a study of blood T cell repertoires in COVID-19. The table came from immunoSEQ multiplex PCR; TCRdb's copy has only in-frame clones and leaves some out. The sample records more than 55,000 clones, around 88% being singletons. Sequenced input: peripheral blood. The source is a man aged 60 to 75 with acute or convalescent COVID-19.

This chain links TRBV28 with TRBJ2-1; 10 bases are a match to TRBD1. In germline, CDR1 is MDHEN, CDR2 SYDVKM. The CDR3 is 16 amino acids. V was pared by 6 bases and J by 5 bases, with 10 bases of the junction left unmatched. CDR3: CASRSPDRGFNNEQFF. The CDR3 DNA reads as TGTGCCAGCAGATCACCGGACAGGGGGTTCAACAATGAGCAGTTCTTC.

The J gene is TRBJ1-1, the V gene TRBV6-5, with TRBD1 as a possible D gene (5 bases). The CDR3 extends over 14 amino acids. V was pared by 7 bases and J by 1 base, with 13 bases between. In germline, CDR1 is MNHEY, CDR2 SVGAGI. CDR3 coding DNA: TGTGCCAGCAACTGGATGACAGAGAACACTGAAGCTTTCTTT. Its protein product is CASNWMTENTEAFF.

The gene calls are TRBV19 and TRBJ2-1; D gene ambiguous. V gave up 6 bases and J gave up 5 bases, with 11 bases separating them. The length of the CDR3 is 13 residues. CDR1 is LNHDA and CDR2 is SQIVND in the germline V gene (reference sequence). The CDR3 region has the DNA TGTGCCAGTAGACGATCGGTGAACAATGAGCAGTTCTTC. As protein: CASRRSVNNEQFF.

A few counts support this clone. The CDR3 protein is CASSQRQRGGTIYF. The CDR3 bases are TGTGCCAGCAGCCAACGCCAGAGAGGCGGCACCATATATTTT. The genes are TRBV3-1 (or the pseudogene TRBV3-2) and TRBJ1-3; D gene unclear. The CDR3 covers 14 residues. The V gene lost 2 bases and the J gene lost 9 bases, with 14 bases spanning the gap. Per germline, CDR1 LGHDT and CDR2 YNNKEL (reference sequence).

This chain connects TRBV2 to TRBJ1-4; 8 positions match TRBD1. J gave up 3 bases and V 5 bases, and 11 bases lay outside the gene matches. This CDR3 comprises 17 residues. The germline gives CDR1 SNHLY, CDR2 FYNNEI. The CDR3 protein is CASSRQGPGASNEKLFF. The CDR3 DNA sequence: TGTGCCAGCAGTCGACAGGGGCCTGGGGCCTCTAATGAAAAACTGTTTTTT. Variable domain in full (rest from reference TRBV2 and TRBJ1-4): EPEVTQTPSHQVTQMGQEVILRCVPISNHLYFYWYRQILGQKVEFLVSFYNNEISEKSEIFDDQFSVERPDGSNFTLKIRSTKLEDSAMYFCASSRQGPGASNEKLFFGSGTQLSVL.

CDR3 coding DNA: TGTGCCAGTAGTATATTCCCCCAGGGGGGACTAGCGGACAATGAGCAGTTCTTC. Amino acids: CASSIFPQGGLADNEQFF. The rearrangement uses TRBV19 and TRBJ2-1; 11 bases align to TRBD2. Germline lookup yields CDR1 LNHDA and CDR2 SQIVND (reference sequence). Unmatched junction bases numbered 11, after V lost 2 bases and J lost 5 bases. The CDR3 spans 18 residues.

The chain combines TRBV10-3 with TRBJ2-6, with 12 bases fitting TRBD2. J gave up 4 bases and V 10 bases, and 8 bases lay outside the gene matches. CDR3 length: 16 residues. From germline, CDR1 is ENHRY and CDR2 SYGVKD. Here the CDR3 reads CATSSGRASGANVLTF. CDR3 nucleotides: TGTGCCACGTCTAGCGGGAGGGCCTCCGGGGCCAACGTCCTGACTTTC.